Listed below are T cell receptor beta chains from one sample, sequenced in a study of T cells in Graves' hyperthyroidism and ophthalmopathy. TCRdb reprocessed the multiplex PCR reads via MiXCR and lists one record per CDR3 protein. The sample holds about 530,000 distinct CDR3 sequences, about 15% seen once. Specimen: blood. The receptors here all came from a woman between 18 and 29 years old with Graves' ophthalmopathy. Each CDR3 is given with its conserved first and last residue. A D gene is named only where the DNA matches it firmly. Some rows mark clone size as missing; the rest say once, few, many or name a class of expanded clone.

v_gene	j_gene	d_gene	abundance	CDR3nt	CDR3aa
TRBV20-1	TRBJ2-7	NA	many	TGCAGTGCTATGGGGTTAGCGGACCTTTACGAGCAGTACTTC	CSAMGLADLYEQYF
TRBV11-2	TRBJ2-1	TRBD2	many	TGTGCCAGCAGCTTCTTAGCGGGGACTTACAATGAGCAGTTCTTC	CASSFLAGTYNEQFF
TRBV9	TRBJ1-2	TRBD1	NA	TGTGCCAGCAGCGTACGCACCCTCGGGACAGGGGATTCGGGCTATGGCTACACCTTC	CASSVRTLGTGDSGYGYTF
TRBV11-1	TRBJ2-1	TRBD2	many	TGTGCCAGCAGCTTAGAGCGGGAGCGCGGGGATGAGCAGTTCTTC	CASSLERERGDEQFF
TRBV6-1	TRBJ1-2	NA	NA	TGTGCCAGCAGTGAAGAAGGGGGAAGAGTTGGCTACACCTTC	CASSEEGGRVGYTF
TRBV29-1	TRBJ1-5	NA	NA	TGCAGCGCAGCCCTGGGGGGGCACGGCAATCAGCCCCAGCATTTT	CSAALGGHGNQPQHF
TRBV27	TRBJ1-2	TRBD1	few	TGTGCCAGCAGTTCAGGGGGGGGGGGCTATGGCTACACCTTC	CASSSGGGGYGYTF
TRBV12-3/TRBV12-4	TRBJ2-3	TRBD2	NA	TGTGCCAGCAGTTTGGGCGGGAGCATAGATACGCAGTATTTT	CASSLGGSIDTQYF
TRBV12-3/TRBV12-4	TRBJ1-1	NA	many	TGTGCCAGCAGTGGAGTACAGAGAAACACTGAAGCTTTCTTT	CASSGVQRNTEAFF
TRBV20-1	TRBJ1-1	NA	many	TGCAGTGCTAGAGATCCCGTGGGGCTCTTGAACACTGAAGCTTTCTTT	CSARDPVGLLNTEAFF
TRBV7-6	TRBJ2-3	TRBD2	few	TGTGCCAGCAGCTTAGGTCTAGCGGGGGACCAGTATTTT	CASSLGLAGDQYF
TRBV5-1	TRBJ1-4	NA	NA	TGCGCCAGCAGCTCACCCCCGGGCGGGGCTAATGAAAAACTGTTTTTT	CASSSPPGGANEKLFF
TRBV7-9	TRBJ2-3	NA	many	TGTGCCAGCAGCAGGGGAGGCAACACAGATACGCAGTATTTT	CASSRGGNTDTQYF
TRBV20-1	TRBJ2-5	TRBD1	many	TGCAGTGCTGGGACAGGTCGTACGTGGCAAGAGACCCAGTACTTC	CSAGTGRTWQETQYF
TRBV7-3	TRBJ2-2	TRBD2	few	TGTGCCAGCAGCTTAATCCCTAGCGGGGGAATCGGGGAGCTGTTTTTT	CASSLIPSGGIGELFF
TRBV5-1	TRBJ2-1	TRBD2	many	TGCGCCAGCAGCCCCCCTAGCGGAATTGAGCAGTTCTTC	CASSPPSGIEQFF
TRBV6-1	TRBJ1-1	NA	few	TGTGCCACCGGGGGTTTGGGGGCTGAAGCTTTCTTT	CATGGLGAEAFF
TRBV27	TRBJ1-2	NA	many	TGTGCCAGCAGAGTACAGGGACGCTCGAAGGGCTACACCTTC	CASRVQGRSKGYTF
TRBV27	TRBJ2-7	NA	many	TGTGCCAGCAGTCTAGCCTTTGGCAACGAGCAGTACTTC	CASSLAFGNEQYF
TRBV6-5	TRBJ2-3	NA	NA	TGTGCCAGCAGTGACGTCACAGATACGCAGTGTTTT	CASSDVTDTQCF
TRBV28	TRBJ2-1	NA	many	TGTGCCAGCAGTTTATCGTCAGGACTCTACAATGAGCAGTTCTTC	CASSLSSGLYNEQFF
TRBV27	TRBJ1-1	NA	many	TGTGCCAGCAGTTTACAAGGGTCTCCTGAAGCTTTCTTT	CASSLQGSPEAFF
TRBV4-1	TRBJ1-1	NA	few	TGCGCCAGCAGCCTAGGGGGAAAGAACACTGAAGCTTTCTTT	CASSLGGKNTEAFF
TRBV18	TRBJ1-1	TRBD1	many	TGTGCCAGCTCACCACCGGGACAGCCAATGAACACTGAAGCTTTCTTT	CASSPPGQPMNTEAFF
TRBV12-3/TRBV12-4	TRBJ2-5	TRBD2	few	TGTGCCAGCAGTTTAGCTGGGACTAGCGAGGGACGGTACTTC	CASSLAGTSEGRYF
TRBV30	TRBJ1-2	TRBD1	NA	TGTGCCTGGACCCGGACAGGGGATAGCGGCTACACCTTC	CAWTRTGDSGYTF
TRBV5-1	TRBJ2-2	TRBD2	few	TGCGCCAGCAGCTTGGCCAGGCTAGCGGGAGCGGCCGGGGAGCTGTTTTTT	CASSLARLAGAAGELFF
TRBV6-4	TRBJ2-2	TRBD2	few	TGTGCCAGCAGTTCTAGCGGGGCCACCGGGGAGCTGTTTTTT	CASSSSGATGELFF
TRBV5-6	TRBJ1-4	TRBD1	many	TGTGCCAGCAGCTGGGGACAGACAACTAATGAAAAACTGTTTTTT	CASSWGQTTNEKLFF
TRBV6-2/TRBV6-3	TRBJ1-5	NA	many	TGTGCCAGCAGTTACCCGACGGACAGCGCCAATCAGCCCCAGCATTTT	CASSYPTDSANQPQHF
TRBV3-1	TRBJ2-7	TRBD1	many	TGTGCCAGCAGCACGGACAGGGGGTTGTATGAGCAGTACTTC	CASSTDRGLYEQYF
TRBV30	TRBJ2-1	TRBD1	many	TGTGCCTGGAGTGGAGGACAGGTGACGCATGAGCAGTTCTTC	CAWSGGQVTHEQFF
TRBV6-1	TRBJ2-3	TRBD2	NA	TGTGCCACCGACCCAATCCTTAGCGGGAGTGGTAGCACAGATACGCAGTATTTT	CATDPILSGSGSTDTQYF
TRBV10-2	TRBJ2-3	NA	NA	TGCGCCAGCAGTGAGGTCGGGGTCACAGATACGCAGTATTTT	CASSEVGVTDTQYF
TRBV7-9	TRBJ1-2	NA	many	TGTGCCAGCAGCGCTAGAGGGACGGCGGGGGATGGCTACACCTTC	CASSARGTAGDGYTF
TRBV4-2	TRBJ2-2	NA	NA	TGTGCCAGCAGCACTCACGTTGGAGGGGAAAATCGGAACACCGGGGAGCTGTTTTTT	CASSTHVGGENRNTGELFF
TRBV25-1	TRBJ2-7	TRBD1	NA	TGTGCCAGCAGTGATTCTGACAGGGGCTACGAGCAGTACTTC	CASSDSDRGYEQYF
TRBV28	TRBJ1-5	TRBD1	many	TGTGCCAGCAGAGATGGGACAGGGGAGGGTCAGCCCCAGCATTTT	CASRDGTGEGQPQHF
TRBV20-1	TRBJ1-3	NA	NA	TGCAGTGCCCATCGCAGTAACTCTGGAAACACCATATATTTT	CSAHRSNSGNTIYF